These 8 T cell receptor beta chains came from one sample sequenced in a study of blood T cells in healthy people across ages. Alongside a J-beta primer mix, a sample-barcoded 5' primer served in a second PCR lasting roughly 6 to 11 cycles. TCRdb reprocessed the 5' RACE reads via MiXCR and lists one record per CDR3 protein. The top ten hold around a quarter of the sample, which has over 600,000 distinct CDR3 sequences, roughly 56% seen once. Specimen: blood. These receptors were collected from a man in his forties or fifties in good health.

V usage is TRBV28 and J usage is TRBJ2-1; 7 nucleotides align to TRBD2. Germline V CDR1 and CDR2: MDHEN, SYDVKM. The CDR3 has 12 residues. V shed 8 bases, J shed 9 bases, and the junction held 7 bases outside the gene matches. This chain's CDR3 is CASSTGGGEQFF. CDR3 coding DNA: TGTGCCAGCTCAACTGGGGGGGGTGAGCAGTTCTTC.

This clonotype was observed a single time. The genes are TRBV5-8 and TRBJ2-3, with 11 bases fitting TRBD2. Per the germline V gene, CDR1 is SGHTS and CDR2 is YDEGEE. Losses at the gene ends were 2 bases for V and 2 bases for J; bases not matched to a gene: 7. The CDR3 extends over 17 amino acids. CDR3 in amino acids: CASSFLAGGLFTDTQYF. CDR3 coding DNA: TGTGCCAGCAGCTTTCTAGCGGGGGGCCTATTCACAGATACGCAGTATTTT.

The rearrangement links TRBV7-6 to TRBJ1-2, with D maybe TRBD1 (5 bases). Germline CDR1 is SGHVS and CDR2 is FNYEAQ. CDR3 size: 18 residues. V shed 5 bases and J shed 4 bases, with 26 bases lying between them. The CDR3 is CASSLQQGPPPPPYGYTF. CDR3 DNA sequence: TGTGCCAGCAGCCTCCAGCAGGGCCCACCTCCTCCGCCCTATGGCTACACCTTC.

The table lists this clonotype with a count of one. The rearrangement joins TRBV7-8 to TRBJ2-1; D is uncertain. From germline, CDR1 is SGHVS and CDR2 FQNEAQ. The CDR3 totals 13 residues. V shed 3 bases and J shed 7 bases, with 10 bases lying between them. This chain's CDR3 is CASSFDLGNEQFF. CDR3 DNA sequence: TGTGCCAGCAGCTTCGACCTGGGGAATGAGCAGTTCTTC. The full variable domain, in which reference TRBV7-8 and TRBJ2-1 provide the parts outside the CDR3, is GAGVSQSPRYKVAKRGQDVALRCDPISGHVSLFWYQQALGQGPEFLTYFQNEAQLDKSGLPSDRFFAERPEGSVSTLKIQRTQQEDSAVYLCASSFDLGNEQFFGPGTRLTVL.

V usage is TRBV4-3 and J usage is TRBJ2-7, with 13 bases matching TRBD2. The ends lost 1 base at V and 7 bases at J; junction bases unmatched: 16. The germline CDR1 and CDR2 sequences are LGHNA and YSLEER. CDR3 size: 19 residues. The CDR3 sequence is CASSQVVGLAGTPSNEQYF. The CDR3 bases are TGCGCCAGCAGCCAAGTAGTGGGACTAGCGGGAACACCAAGCAATGAGCAGTACTTC.

The chain carries TRBV29-1 and TRBJ2-1, with a tentative D call TRBD1 (5 bases). This CDR3 is built from 11 residues. Per the germline V gene, CDR1 is SQVTM and CDR2 is ANQGSEA. V lost 7 bases, J lost 11 bases, and 15 bases lay in between. CDR3 sequence: CSALRQTQQFF. The CDR3 nucleotides read TGCAGCGCCCTCCGACAGACTCAGCAGTTCTTC.

This clonotype appeared a few times. This chain links TRBV11-2 with TRBJ2-3, with D unclear. From germline, CDR1 is SGHAT and CDR2 FQNNGV. The CDR3 extends over 15 amino acids. The germline V and J ends were trimmed by 3 bases and 0 bases, with 10 bases remaining between them. The CDR3 bases are TGTGCCAGCAGCTTCCAGTTAACTAGCACAGATACGCAGTATTTT. It codes for CASSFQLTSTDTQYF.

There are a few counts of this clonotype. The genes are TRBV5-1 and TRBJ2-5; TRBD1 is a possible D gene (5 bases). V was trimmed by 1 base and J by 0 bases, leaving 10 bases between them. Germline V gene data show CDR1 as SGHRS and CDR2 as YFSETQ. The CDR3 consists of 15 residues. As DNA, the CDR3 is TGCGCCAGCAGCTTGTTAACAGGACACCAAGAGACCCAGTACTTC. Its translation is CASSLLTGHQETQYF.